This TCR beta chain was captured by sequencing in a study of blood T cell repertoires in COVID-19. In the authors' methods: Amplification with reference gene primers provided the estimates of nucleated cell counts. Repertoires were generated with immunoSEQ multiplex PCR, while TCRdb's copy carries only in-frame clones and drops some. That table furnishes V, J and clone size, whereas the DNA furnished D and trimming. The repertoire has hundreds of thousands of clones, 88% of them found once; the top ten carry around 0.8%. This clonotype was obtained from a woman aged 25 to 39 with acute or convalescent COVID-19. Material for sequencing was peripheral blood.

The CDR3 coding sequence is TGCAGCGTTGCTCTTTTTTCGGGGACAGGGTTTGCCGACTCCTATGGCTACACCTTC. It encodes CSVALFSGTGFADSYGYTF. The V gene is TRBV29-1, the J gene TRBJ1-2; TRBD1 matches at 9 bases. This CDR3 comprises 19 residues. Germline V gene lookup returns CDR1 SQVTM and CDR2 ANQGSEA. V dropped 4 bases and J dropped 4; count of bases not matched to a gene: 22. Complete variable domain (other parts from reference TRBV29-1 and TRBJ1-2): SAVISQKPSRDICQRGTSLTIQCQVDSQVTMMFWYRQQPGQSLTLIATANQGSEATYESGFVIDKFPISRPNLTFSTLTVSNMSPEDSSIYLCSVALFSGTGFADSYGYTFGSGTRLTVV.